A selection of T cell receptor beta chains follows, all from one sample in a study of T cells after yellow fever vaccination. TCRdb used MiXCR to reprocess the 5' RACE reads, holding one entry per CDR3 protein. There are roughly 350,000 distinct CDR3 sequences in the sample; over 4% occur only once, and approximately 23% lies in the top ten. Sequenced material: PBMCs, taken 5 days after the yellow fever booster vaccination. Every receptor here comes from a man aged 18-30 years who received the YFV17D yellow fever vaccine. Both conserved end residues are part of each CDR3. A D gene is named only where the DNA matches it firmly. For some rows the clone size is stated as once, few or many, or as a class when expanded; others skip it.

clone size: .
J gene: TRBJ2-7
D gene: TRBD1
V gene: TRBV20-1
CDR3 protein: CSAQTGVSYEQYF

clone size: few
J gene: TRBJ2-5
D gene: .
V gene: TRBV27
CDR3 protein: CASRVAGQRQETQYF

clone size: many
J gene: TRBJ2-3
D gene: .
V gene: TRBV27
CDR3 protein: CASSLTQGDTQYF

clone size: many
J gene: TRBJ2-4
D gene: TRBD1
V gene: TRBV7-2
CDR3 protein: CASSSTTGGNIQYF

clone size: .
J gene: TRBJ2-7
D gene: .
V gene: TRBV20-1
CDR3 protein: CSAATLGRGSYEQYF

clone size: .
J gene: TRBJ1-2
D gene: .
V gene: TRBV10-3
CDR3 protein: CATGDYGYTF

clone size: many
J gene: TRBJ1-4
D gene: .
V gene: TRBV7-9
CDR3 protein: CASSSRGSNEKLFF

clone size: few
J gene: TRBJ2-1
D gene: .
V gene: TRBV7-2
CDR3 protein: CASSTPSQIEQFF

clone size: .
J gene: TRBJ2-7
D gene: TRBD2
V gene: TRBV7-9
CDR3 protein: CASSSSGEAYEQYF

clone size: few
J gene: TRBJ2-3
D gene: .
V gene: TRBV28
CDR3 protein: CASVVSSTDTQYF

clone size: .
J gene: TRBJ1-4
D gene: .
V gene: TRBV7-2
CDR3 protein: CASSFTGEKLFF

clone size: .
J gene: TRBJ1-1
D gene: .
V gene: TRBV7-6
CDR3 protein: CASSSLPSLGMNTEAFF

clone size: few
J gene: TRBJ2-5
D gene: TRBD2
V gene: TRBV4-1
CDR3 protein: CASSQGLAGVETQYF

clone size: .
J gene: TRBJ2-7
D gene: TRBD1
V gene: TRBV20-1
CDR3 protein: CSASVGQGNYEQYF

clone size: few
J gene: TRBJ1-1
D gene: .
V gene: TRBV18
CDR3 protein: CASSSLPGRKNTEAFF

clone size: many
J gene: TRBJ2-1
D gene: .
V gene: TRBV6-1
CDR3 protein: CASSEARLLLDEQFF

clone size: .
J gene: TRBJ1-1
D gene: .
V gene: TRBV5-1
CDR3 protein: CASSLGGPDLGSEAFF

clone size: few
J gene: TRBJ2-2
D gene: TRBD1
V gene: TRBV7-2
CDR3 protein: CASTLQGANTGELFF

clone size: .
J gene: TRBJ2-3
D gene: TRBD2
V gene: TRBV3-1
CDR3 protein: CASSQGTSGRTDTQYF

clone size: many
J gene: TRBJ2-3
D gene: .
V gene: TRBV27
CDR3 protein: CASSNRASFFGTQYF

clone size: few
J gene: TRBJ1-2
D gene: TRBD1
V gene: TRBV5-1
CDR3 protein: CASSPRTGGNGYTF

clone size: .
J gene: TRBJ2-2
D gene: .
V gene: TRBV6-6
CDR3 protein: CASGIGGAGELFF

clone size: .
J gene: TRBJ1-1
D gene: .
V gene: TRBV3-1
CDR3 protein: CASSQYTAGMNTEAFF

clone size: few
J gene: TRBJ2-5
D gene: TRBD2
V gene: TRBV20-1
CDR3 protein: CSVIAGVETQYF

clone size: .
J gene: TRBJ2-5
D gene: .
V gene: TRBV4-3
CDR3 protein: CASSQDGRGGETQYF

clone size: few
J gene: TRBJ2-4
D gene: TRBD2
V gene: TRBV20-1
CDR3 protein: CSARDLRGSAKNIQYF

clone size: large
J gene: TRBJ2-1
D gene: .
V gene: TRBV5-6
CDR3 protein: CASSPEGRHNEQFF

clone size: .
J gene: TRBJ1-1
D gene: .
V gene: TRBV27
CDR3 protein: CASSLLGGEAFF

clone size: .
J gene: TRBJ1-5
D gene: .
V gene: TRBV28
CDR3 protein: CASSVTPGRSNQPQHF

clone size: few
J gene: TRBJ1-5
D gene: .
V gene: TRBV6-5
CDR3 protein: CASSQGTVGPQHF

clone size: few
J gene: TRBJ1-5
D gene: .
V gene: TRBV9
CDR3 protein: CASSARASNQPQHF

clone size: few
J gene: TRBJ2-3
D gene: TRBD2
V gene: TRBV12-3/TRBV12-4
CDR3 protein: CASWTLAGVTDTQYF

clone size: few
J gene: TRBJ2-1
D gene: .
V gene: TRBV20-1
CDR3 protein: CSARDYRAIIRSGAYRGNEQFF

clone size: many
J gene: TRBJ2-1
D gene: .
V gene: TRBV3-1
CDR3 protein: CASSHTGQIYNEQFF

clone size: many
J gene: TRBJ1-1
D gene: .
V gene: TRBV9
CDR3 protein: CASSGGGGTEAFF

clone size: few
J gene: TRBJ2-3
D gene: TRBD2
V gene: TRBV6-5
CDR3 protein: CASSPSGGYRGTDTQYF

clone size: many
J gene: TRBJ1-1
D gene: .
V gene: TRBV6-2/TRBV6-3
CDR3 protein: CASSYSGGAEAFF

clone size: .
J gene: TRBJ2-3
D gene: TRBD2
V gene: TRBV10-2
CDR3 protein: CASSEGSGTSGTDTQYF

clone size: many
J gene: TRBJ2-1
D gene: .
V gene: TRBV9
CDR3 protein: CASSRGYNEQFF

clone size: many
J gene: TRBJ2-7
D gene: TRBD1
V gene: TRBV5-1
CDR3 protein: CASSSQGAPGEQYF

clone size: few
J gene: TRBJ2-1
D gene: .
V gene: TRBV12-3/TRBV12-4
CDR3 protein: CASSLAPGTYNEQFF